This paragraph covers one TCR beta chain sequence. The data derive from a study of blood T cell repertoires in COVID-19. The CDR3 covers 16 residues. V trimming: 0 bases; J trimming: 4 bases; junction bases outside the gene matches: 4. The germline gives CDR1 SGHRS, CDR2 YFSETQ. Profiled with immunoSEQ multiplex PCR; TCRdb holds only in-frame clones, not every one. Of 140,000 to 150,000 clones detected, about 80% appear once; the ten largest clones hold 4.5% to 5.5%. Sequences were obtained from peripheral blood. This chain uses TRBV5-1 with TRBJ2-3; 11 nucleotides line up with TRBD2. The source is a human donor in a cohort sampled during active COVID-19. The chain's CDR3 is CASSLGLAGGADTQYF. The CDR3 DNA reads TGCGCCAGCAGCTTGGGTCTAGCGGGGGGCGCAGATACGCAGTATTTT.